These T cell receptor beta chains were read from a single sample in a study of blood T cell repertoires in COVID-19. Sequencing was performed with immunoSEQ multiplex PCR; in TCRdb, only in-frame clones are kept and a portion is missing. Of 240,000 or so clones listed, roughly 90% are singletons. Sequenced: peripheral blood. Receptor source: a woman in her 30s with acute or convalescent COVID-19. CDR3s include the opening cysteine and the closing phenylalanine or tryptophan.

j_call: TRBJ1-2
v_call: TRBV9
cdr3_aa: CASSVGGTHYGYTF

j_call: TRBJ1-3
v_call: TRBV9
cdr3_aa: CASSAWGGGDTIYF

j_call: TRBJ2-3
v_call: TRBV30
cdr3_aa: CAWRWGLNTQYF

j_call: TRBJ1-1
v_call: TRBV7-2
cdr3_aa: CASIGHYTEAFF

j_call: TRBJ1-1
v_call: TRBV5-1
cdr3_aa: CASSGTGKVITEAFF

j_call: TRBJ2-2
v_call: TRBV6-6
cdr3_aa: CATSPGSGTGELFF

j_call: TRBJ2-7
v_call: TRBV5-4
cdr3_aa: CASSLERGRRGFYEQYF

j_call: TRBJ2-1
v_call: TRBV4-2
cdr3_aa: CASSQSLWGGPGNEQFF

j_call: TRBJ2-7
v_call: TRBV5-1
cdr3_aa: CASSLASGYRYEQYF

j_call: TRBJ1-5
v_call: TRBV30
cdr3_aa: CAWSGGGDGNQPQHF

j_call: TRBJ2-3
v_call: TRBV10-3
cdr3_aa: CAISEIQGWSTDTQYF

j_call: TRBJ2-7
v_call: TRBV30
cdr3_aa: CAWSIRRTGLATYEQYF

j_call: TRBJ1-3
v_call: TRBV27
cdr3_aa: CASSLAGTSGNTIYF

j_call: TRBJ2-3
v_call: TRBV14
cdr3_aa: CASSQDRRNTQYF

j_call: TRBJ2-6
v_call: TRBV30
cdr3_aa: CAWGRVGASGANVLTF

j_call: TRBJ2-5
v_call: TRBV7-9
cdr3_aa: CASSLDQGDLGYF

j_call: TRBJ2-5
v_call: TRBV25-1
cdr3_aa: CASSDGASETQYF

j_call: TRBJ2-3
v_call: TRBV2
cdr3_aa: CASTRSGLGITDTQYF

j_call: TRBJ2-3
v_call: TRBV2
cdr3_aa: CASSGQSQGPQYF

j_call: TRBJ1-5
v_call: TRBV27
cdr3_aa: CASSPRTGTSNQPQHF

j_call: TRBJ2-7
v_call: TRBV7-2
cdr3_aa: CASRGGQGLGKAYEQYF

j_call: TRBJ2-3
v_call: TRBV7-6
cdr3_aa: CASSTHKDTQYF

j_call: TRBJ1-1
v_call: TRBV6-6
cdr3_aa: CASSELRGLRAEAFF

j_call: TRBJ2-1
v_call: TRBV14
cdr3_aa: CASSQASGGYLQFF

j_call: TRBJ2-5
v_call: TRBV29-1
cdr3_aa: CSVDPGQETQYF

j_call: TRBJ1-4
v_call: TRBV5-1
cdr3_aa: CASSGQTNEKLFF

j_call: TRBJ1-2
v_call: TRBV7-3
cdr3_aa: CASSETGANGYTF